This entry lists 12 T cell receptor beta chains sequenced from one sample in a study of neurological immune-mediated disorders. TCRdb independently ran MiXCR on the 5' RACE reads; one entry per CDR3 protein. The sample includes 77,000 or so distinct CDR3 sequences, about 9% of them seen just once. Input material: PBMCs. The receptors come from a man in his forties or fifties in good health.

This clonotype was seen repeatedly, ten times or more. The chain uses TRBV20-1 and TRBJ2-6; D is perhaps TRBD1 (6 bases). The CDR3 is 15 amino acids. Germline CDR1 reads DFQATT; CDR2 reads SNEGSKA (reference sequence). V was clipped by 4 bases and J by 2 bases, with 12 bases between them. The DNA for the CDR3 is TGCAGTGCTAAGAAGGGGGATCCTGGGGCCAACGTCCTGACTTTC. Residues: CSAKKGDPGANVLTF.

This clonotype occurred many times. CDR3 protein: CASTPGDSFNYGYTF. The CDR3 nucleotides read TGTGCCAGCACCCCGGGAGACAGCTTTAACTATGGCTACACCTTC. This chain connects TRBV28 to TRBJ1-2; maybe TRBD1 (5 bases). The ends were cut back, 7 bases at V and 1 base at J, with 16 bases in the middle. This CDR3 is 15 amino acids long. Looked up from germline, CDR1 is MDHEN and CDR2 is SYDVKM.

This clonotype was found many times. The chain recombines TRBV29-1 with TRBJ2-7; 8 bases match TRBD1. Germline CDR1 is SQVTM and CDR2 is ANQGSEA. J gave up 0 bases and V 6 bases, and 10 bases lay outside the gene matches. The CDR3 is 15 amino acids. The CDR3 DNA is TGCAGCGTCGTACCCACAGGGGGAAGCTCCTACGAGCAGTACTTC. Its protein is CSVVPTGGSSYEQYF.

CDR3 amino acids: CASSPFQWDTQYF. CDR3 in DNA: TGTGCCAGCAGTCCTTTTCAATGGGATACGCAGTATTTT. The chain combines TRBV7-3 with TRBJ2-3, with no clear D. This CDR3 comprises 13 residues. Looked up from germline, CDR1 is SGHTA and CDR2 is FQGTGA. The V end lost 6 bases, the J end lost 6 bases, and 13 bases lay between the germline ends.

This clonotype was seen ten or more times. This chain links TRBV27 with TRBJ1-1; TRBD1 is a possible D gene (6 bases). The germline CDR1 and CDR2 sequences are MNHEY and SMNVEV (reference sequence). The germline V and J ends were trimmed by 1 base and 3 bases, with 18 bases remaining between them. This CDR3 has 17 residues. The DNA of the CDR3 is TGTGCCAGCAGTTTATACGGAGGGCCAGGGGAGGACACTGAAGCTTTCTTT. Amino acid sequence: CASSLYGGPGEDTEAFF.

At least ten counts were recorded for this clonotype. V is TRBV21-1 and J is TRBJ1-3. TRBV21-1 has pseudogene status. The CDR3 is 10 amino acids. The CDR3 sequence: CASTENTIYF. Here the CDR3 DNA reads TGTGCCAGCACCGAAAACACCATATATTTT.

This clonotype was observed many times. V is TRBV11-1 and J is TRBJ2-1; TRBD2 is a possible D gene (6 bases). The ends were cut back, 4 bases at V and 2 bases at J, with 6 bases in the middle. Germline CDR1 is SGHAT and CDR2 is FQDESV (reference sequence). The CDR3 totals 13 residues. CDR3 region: CASSSGAYNEQFF. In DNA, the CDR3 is TGTGCCAGCAGCTCGGGGGCCTACAATGAGCAGTTCTTC.

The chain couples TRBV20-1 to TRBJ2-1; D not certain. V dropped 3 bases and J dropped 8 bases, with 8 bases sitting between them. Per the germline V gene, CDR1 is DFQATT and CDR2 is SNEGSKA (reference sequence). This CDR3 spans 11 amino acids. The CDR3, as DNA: TGCAGTGCTAGTAGTCCGCATGAGCAGTTCTTC. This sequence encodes CSASSPHEQFF.

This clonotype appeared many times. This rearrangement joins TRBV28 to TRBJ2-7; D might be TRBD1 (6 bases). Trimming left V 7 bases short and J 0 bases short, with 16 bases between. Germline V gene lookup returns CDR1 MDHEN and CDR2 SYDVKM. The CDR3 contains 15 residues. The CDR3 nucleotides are TGTGCCAGCACCCCCTCAGGACAGAGCTCCTACGAGCAGTACTTC. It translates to CASTPSGQSSYEQYF.

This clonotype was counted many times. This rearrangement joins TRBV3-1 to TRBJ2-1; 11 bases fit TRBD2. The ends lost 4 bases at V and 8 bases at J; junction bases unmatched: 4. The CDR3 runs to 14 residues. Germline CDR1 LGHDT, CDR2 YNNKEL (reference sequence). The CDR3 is CASSPSGRWDEQFF. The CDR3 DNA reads TGTGCCAGCAGCCCTAGCGGGAGGTGGGATGAGCAGTTCTTC.

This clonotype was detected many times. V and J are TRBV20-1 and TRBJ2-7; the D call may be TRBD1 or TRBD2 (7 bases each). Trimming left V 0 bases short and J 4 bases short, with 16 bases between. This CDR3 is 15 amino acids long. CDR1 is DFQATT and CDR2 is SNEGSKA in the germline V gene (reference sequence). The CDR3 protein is CSAREGGGGLYEQYF. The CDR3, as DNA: TGCAGTGCTAGAGAGGGAGGGGGCGGATTATACGAGCAGTACTTC.

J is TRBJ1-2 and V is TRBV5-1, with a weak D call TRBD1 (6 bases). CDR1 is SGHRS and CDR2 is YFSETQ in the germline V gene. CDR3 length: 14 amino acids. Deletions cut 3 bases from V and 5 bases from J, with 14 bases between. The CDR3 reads CASSSTEQGYGYTF. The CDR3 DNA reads TGCGCCAGCAGCTCTACGGAGCAGGGGTATGGCTACACCTTC.